This T cell receptor (beta chain) derives from a study of HIV-infected children after antiretroviral therapy interruption. General study points: Naive CD4+ sequences overlapped less between time points once interruption began.

The CDR3 covers 16 residues. The V gene end was trimmed by 4 bases and the J gene end by 0 bases; junction bases not matched to a gene: 5. CDR1 is LGHDT, CDR2 YNNKEL, per germline (reference sequence). The TCR library was built from RNA with a 3' RACE protocol and unique molecular identifiers. TCRdb re-called the 3' RACE reads through MiXCR, storing one row per CDR3 protein. The sample yields about 89,000 distinct CDR3 sequences, approximately 6.9% seen once. Treatment specified: PENTA 11 planned treatment interruption arm or continuous ART arm. This clonotype appeared many times. Its cognate antigen is unknown.

The TCR sequence derives from a pool of human donors with HIV. The J gene is TRBJ2-2, the V gene TRBV3-1; 7 positions match TRBD2. The sample was CD45RA+ CD4+ T cells from PBMCs, pooled from several time points, taken from a donor given antiretroviral therapy, either interrupted or continuous. Indicated subset: naive CD4+ CD45RA+ CD45RO- T cells. CDR3 coding DNA: TGTGCCAGCAGCCTTGTAGCGGGCGCGAACACCGGGGAGCTGTTTTTT. Encoded protein: CASSLVAGANTGELFF. Together with reference TRBV3-1 and TRBJ2-2, the CDR3 gives the full variable domain: DTAVSQTPKYLVTQMGNDKSIKCEQNLGHDTMYWYKQDSKKFLKIMFSYNNKELIINETVPNRFSPKSPDKAHLNLHINSLELGDSAVYFCASSLVAGANTGELFFGEGSRLTVL.